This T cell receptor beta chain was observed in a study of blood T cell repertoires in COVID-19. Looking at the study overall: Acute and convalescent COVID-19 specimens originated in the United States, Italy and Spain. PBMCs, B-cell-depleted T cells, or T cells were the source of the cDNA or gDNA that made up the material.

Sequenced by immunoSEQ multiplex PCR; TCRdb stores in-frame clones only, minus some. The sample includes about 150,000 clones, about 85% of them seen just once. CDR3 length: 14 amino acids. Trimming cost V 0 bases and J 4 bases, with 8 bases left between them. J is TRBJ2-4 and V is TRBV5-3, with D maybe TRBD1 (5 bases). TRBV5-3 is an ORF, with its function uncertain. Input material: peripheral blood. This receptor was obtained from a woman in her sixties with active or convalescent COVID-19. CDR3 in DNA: TGTGCCAGAAGCTTGGACAGGAAAAAAAACATTCAGTACTTC. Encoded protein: CARSLDRKKNIQYF.